This TCR beta chain derives from a study of regulatory T cells in long-lasting Graves disease. Ten or more counts support this clonotype. Arm-PCR of CDR3 regions and iRepertoire HTBI primers were the basis on which TCR beta libraries were built. One entry per CDR3 protein, called by TCRdb with MiXCR from the multiplex PCR reads. This table holds fewer than 450,000 distinct CDR3 sequences, 23% found once. As for time point: persistent/refractory GD, antithyroid drugs over 5 years with positive TRAb. From RNA extracted from PBMCs, the TCR library was made. Per germline, CDR1 SGHAT and CDR2 FQNNGV. This CDR3 spans 14 amino acids. V gave up 1 base and J gave up 7 bases, with 14 bases separating them.

The chain carries TRBV11-2 and TRBJ2-7; no clear D gene. The sequenced sample was peripheral blood mononuclear cells (PBMCs), obtained when the disease was refractory, from a patient treated with antithyroid drugs. This receptor was taken from a female donor with Graves disease. In nucleotides, the CDR3 is TGTGCCAGCAGCTTAGCGGCGGACCACTGGGAGCAGTACTTC. It codes for CASSLAADHWEQYF.